This record covers a single T cell receptor beta chain. What it binds is not known. The CDR3 is 16 amino acids. Germline CDR1 and CDR2: LGHNA and YSLEER. Deletions cut 0 bases from V and 5 bases from J, with 17 bases between. This entry belongs to a study of T cell responses to AZD1222 COVID-19 vaccine. Findings of the study overall: Spike-specific TCR repertoires showed rising breadth and depth after two AZD1222 doses. It should be noted that donors were predominantly white British and more often female, and clonal diversity was possibly underestimated. Spike as a whole was targeted by vaccine-associated CD4 TCRs, dominant at 160-218 and 743-854.

The method was immunoSEQ multiplex PCR; TCRdb's version includes in-frame clones alone and lacks a portion of them. The table includes roughly 200,000 clones, roughly nine tenths detected once. This sequence joins TRBV4-3 and TRBJ2-7; no firm D call. The sequence derives from an adult who received the AZD1222 COVID-19 vaccine. The starting material was peripheral blood, obtained 28 days after the second AZD1222 dose. CDR3 nucleotides: TGCGCCAGCAGCCAAGATCGCGCAGTTGCACCCCACGAGCAGTACTTC. This codes for CASSQDRAVAPHEQYF.